These 5 T cell receptor beta chains were all obtained from the same sample, sequenced in a study of blood T cell repertoires in COVID-19. This table comes from immunoSEQ multiplex PCR, and its TCRdb copy is limited to in-frame clones, with some not included. Among 140,000 to 150,000 clones listed, around four fifths were seen once. The sequencing sample was made of peripheral blood. Receptors originate from a woman between 40 and 55 years old with active or convalescent COVID-19.

This rearrangement joins TRBV6-6 to TRBJ1-2; no clear D. With 6 bases removed from V and 7 bases from J, the gap between germline ends came to 21 bases. The CDR3 extends over 15 amino acids. The V gene's germline CDR1 is MNHNY and CDR2 SVGAGI (reference sequence). CDR3 in DNA: TGTGCCAGCAGCCCAACGGCGGGCGTCGGTGGTGGCTACACCTTC. Translation gives CASSPTAGVGGGYTF.

This chain connects TRBV28 to TRBJ1-1; 10 bases are shared with TRBD1. The germline gives CDR1 MDHEN, CDR2 SYDVKM. J gave up 4 bases and V 5 bases, and 13 bases lay outside the gene matches. The CDR3 totals 17 residues. The CDR3 bases are TGTGCCAGCAGTAACCAGCGGACCGACAGGGGGCCCACTGAAGCTTTCTTT. This codes for CASSNQRTDRGPTEAFF.

A single count supports this clone. The chain is built from TRBV25-1 and TRBJ2-1, with 10 bases aligning to TRBD1. V lost 7 bases to trimming and J lost 8 bases; unmatched junction nucleotides: 17. The CDR3 has 17 residues. Germline CDR1 is MGHDK and CDR2 is SYGVNS. CDR3 nucleotides: TGTGCCAGCACCCCGGGTTGGAGGGACAGGGGTAGCCATGAGCAGTTCTTC. It translates to CASTPGWRDRGSHEQFF.

This rearrangement joins TRBV5-4 to TRBJ1-6, with a possible D match to TRBD1 (6 bases). The germline gives CDR1 SGHNT, CDR2 YYREEE (reference sequence). The V end lost 0 bases, the J end lost 6 bases, and 10 bases lay between the germline ends. This CDR3 comprises 15 residues. CDR3 bases: TGTGCCAGCAGCTTGGACAGGGTGGGTAATTCACCCCTCCACTTT. This gives the protein CASSLDRVGNSPLHF.

This chain connects TRBV4-3 to TRBJ2-1, with TRBD2 matching over 8 bases. Looked up from germline, CDR1 is LGHNA and CDR2 is YSLEER. This CDR3 is 15 amino acids long. Losses at the gene ends were 4 bases for V and 7 bases for J; bases not matched to a gene: 9. The CDR3 bases are TGCGCCAGCAGCCCCGGACTAGCTCAGGGGAATGAGCAGTTCTTC. Its protein is CASSPGLAQGNEQFF.